The next 3 T cell receptor beta chains were all read from a single sample in a study of early T cells in non-severe SARS-CoV-2 infection. TCRdb re-derived calls from the 5' RACE reads in MiXCR, one entry per CDR3 protein. Of 45,000 to 75,000 distinct CDR3 sequences listed, 5.6% are singletons. What was sequenced was whole blood. These receptors were obtained from an adult who was a healthcare worker with PCR-confirmed SARS-CoV-2 infection or an uninfected control (not recorded which).

In this sample, this clonotype turned up many times. The genes are TRBV9 and TRBJ1-3, with no clear D. Germline lookup yields CDR1 SGDLS and CDR2 YYNGEE. The CDR3 sequence is 15 residues long. The V and J ends lost 0 bases and 0 bases respectively, with 7 bases between them. CDR3 DNA: TGTGCCAGCAGCGTAGCAGCGAGCTCTGGAAACACCATATATTTT. It yields the protein CASSVAASSGNTIYF.

This clonotype was seen at least ten times. The rearrangement links TRBV20-1 to TRBJ1-2; 10 bases fit TRBD1. V shed 8 bases and J 6 bases; nucleotides not matched to a gene: 9. In germline, CDR1 is DFQATT, CDR2 SNEGSKA (reference sequence). This CDR3 is built from 13 residues. DNA of the CDR3: TGCAGTACCTCCGGGACAGGGGTCCATGGCTACACCTTC. Protein: CSTSGTGVHGYTF.

This clonotype came up many times. The chain uses TRBV6-2 or TRBV6-3 and TRBJ1-3; D remains ambiguous. CDR1 and CDR2 from the germline V gene are MNHEY and SVGEGT. CDR3 length: 15 residues. V was cut by 6 bases and J by 4 bases, with 16 bases left in between. The CDR3 spells CASRALRVPGNTIYF. CDR3 bases: TGTGCCAGCAGAGCCCTAAGGGTGCCCGGAAACACCATATATTTT.